These 2 T cell receptor beta chains share one sample of origin, sequenced in a study of blood T cell repertoires in COVID-19. Assay used: immunoSEQ multiplex PCR; TCRdb lists only in-frame clones, some missing. The profile shows some 350,000 clones, approximately 88% of them singletons. The source material was PBMCs or T cells enriched from blood (not recorded which). The receptors originated from a man younger than 45 who had recovered from COVID-19.

The rearrangement links TRBV14 to TRBJ1-1; D perhaps matches TRBD1 (5 bases). Germline CDR1 reads SGHDN; CDR2 reads FVKESK. This CDR3 is built from 13 residues. The V end was cut by 11 bases, the J end by 2 bases, with 15 bases between. Written as DNA, the CDR3 is TGTGCCTCCCCCCGGCAGGGTAACACTGAAGCTTTCTTT. It yields the protein CASPRQGNTEAFF.

A few counts support this clone. The chain couples TRBV24-1 to TRBJ2-7; D gene ambiguous. Trimming took off 7 bases at V and 2 bases at J, with 17 bases between the two ends. This CDR3 is built from 15 residues. Germline CDR1 KGHDR, CDR2 SFDVKD. CDR3 in DNA: TGTGCCACCAGATCGGCCAGGTATCCCACCTACGAGCAGTACTTC. This encodes CATRSARYPTYEQYF.